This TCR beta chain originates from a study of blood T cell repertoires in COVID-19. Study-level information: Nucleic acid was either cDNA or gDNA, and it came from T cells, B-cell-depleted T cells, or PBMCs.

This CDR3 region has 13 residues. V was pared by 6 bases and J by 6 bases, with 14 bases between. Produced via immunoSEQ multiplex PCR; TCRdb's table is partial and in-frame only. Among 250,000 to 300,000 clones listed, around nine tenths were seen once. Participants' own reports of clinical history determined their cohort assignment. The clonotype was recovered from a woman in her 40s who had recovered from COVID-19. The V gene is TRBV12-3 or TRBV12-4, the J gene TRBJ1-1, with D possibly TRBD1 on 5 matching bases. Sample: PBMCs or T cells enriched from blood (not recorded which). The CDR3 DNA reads TGTGCCAGCAGGTCGGGACTGGTCGCTGAAGCTTTCTTT. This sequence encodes CASRSGLVAEAFF.